This T cell receptor beta chain was captured by sequencing in a study of CD8 T cells in Susac syndrome. Germline V gene sequence: CDR1 MNHEY, CDR2 SVGEGT. Trimming shortened V by 8 bases and J by 2 bases, and 18 bases separated the two germline ends. The CDR3 runs 15 residues. cDNA came from approximately 0.5 to 1 ug RNA primed by random hexamers. TCRdb ran MiXCR on the immunoSEQ multiplex PCR reads and lists one entry per CDR3 protein. The sample records about 150,000 distinct CDR3 sequences, 95% to 97% being singletons. The sequenced sample consisted of CD4+ T cells from PBMCs. The clonotype comes from a human donor with Susac syndrome. The chain employs TRBV6-2 or TRBV6-3 and TRBJ1-2; D remains ambiguous. The CDR3 DNA reads TGTGCCAGCCAGAGCGCCGGAGTTCCAAACTATGGCTACACCTTC. Its protein is CASQSAGVPNYGYTF.